The next 31 T cell receptor beta chains were all read from a single sample in a study of T cells in Graves' hyperthyroidism and ophthalmopathy. Amplification targeted TCR beta CDR3 regions from RNA transcripts. Initially, a first-round RT-PCR of the TCR CDR3 employed the HTBI primer set. Each CDR3 protein gets one entry after TCRdb re-called the multiplex PCR reads with MiXCR. This sample has roughly 380,000 distinct CDR3 sequences, with roughly 13% found just once. The sequencing sample was made of blood. The receptors stem from a woman aged 55-75 years with Graves' hyperthyroidism.

This clonotype was picked up a small number of times. The chain couples TRBV12-3 or TRBV12-4 to TRBJ2-7; 8 bases agree with TRBD2. V gave up 6 bases and J gave up 4 bases; unmatched junction bases: 11. The CDR3 contains 15 residues. This chain's CDR3 is CASSVSSGSTYEQYF. Written as DNA, the CDR3 is TGTGCCAGCAGCGTATCCAGCGGGAGCACTTACGAGCAGTACTTC.

The table lists this clonotype with a few counts. The V call is TRBV24-1, the J call TRBJ2-2, with D possibly called TRBD1 or TRBD2 (5 bases each). Germline assignment: CDR1 KGHDR and CDR2 SFDVKD. This CDR3 contains 17 residues. Trimming stripped 4 bases from V and 1 base from J, with 15 bases between. CDR3 region: CATSETFPGRNTGELFF. The CDR3 nucleotides are TGTGCCACCAGTGAAACCTTTCCGGGACGGAACACCGGGGAGCTGTTTTTT.

This sequence joins TRBV30 and TRBJ2-3; D may match TRBD1 or TRBD2 (6 bases each). The CDR3 sequence is 14 residues long. V was pared by 2 bases and J by 1 base, with 10 bases between. Looked up from germline, CDR1 is GTSNPN and CDR2 is SVGIG (reference sequence). In DNA form, the CDR3 reads TGTGCCTGGAGTCCGGGGGCTGGCACAGATACGCAGTATTTT. Translated, it gives CAWSPGAGTDTQYF.

The chain has TRBV3-1 and TRBJ2-2, with D unresolved. The V gene's germline CDR1 is LGHDT and CDR2 YNNKEL (reference sequence). This CDR3 spans 14 amino acids. V shed 1 base and J shed 9 bases, with 12 bases lying between them. The CDR3 here is CASSQVRGSRELFF. The CDR3 DNA is TGTGCCAGCAGCCAAGTAAGAGGTTCCAGGGAGCTGTTTTTT.

This clonotype has ten or more counts. The V gene is TRBV7-8, the J gene TRBJ2-2; 9 bases are shared with TRBD1. This CDR3 spans 16 amino acids. CDR1 is SGHVS, CDR2 FQNEAQ, per germline. Trimming took 2 bases from V and 4 from J; bases not matched to a gene: 5. DNA of the CDR3: TGTGCCAGCAGCTTACCGGGACAGGGAGGCACCGGGGAGCTGTTTTTT. Translated, it gives CASSLPGQGGTGELFF.

V gene TRBV7-9 combines with J gene TRBJ1-4; 9 bases line up with TRBD1. The CDR3 covers 14 residues. J gave up 8 bases and V 6 bases, and 7 bases lay outside the gene matches. Looked up from germline, CDR1 is SEHNR and CDR2 is FQNEAQ (reference sequence). The CDR3 loop is CASSWTGDKEKLFF. Written as DNA, the CDR3 is TGTGCCAGCAGTTGGACAGGGGATAAGGAAAAACTGTTTTTT.

The chain carries TRBV7-9 and TRBJ2-7; 13 nucleotides line up with TRBD2. CDR3 size: 17 residues. Trimming at V came to 4 bases and at J to 6 bases, leaving 12 bases not matched to a gene. Germline CDR1 and CDR2: SEHNR and FQNEAQ (reference sequence). CDR3: CASSSRTSGSGYCEQYF. CDR3 sequence (DNA): TGTGCCAGCAGCTCACGGACTAGCGGGAGCGGATACTGCGAGCAGTACTTC.

This chain uses TRBV2 with TRBJ2-5, with TRBD2 as a possible D gene (5 bases). CDR1 is SNHLY, CDR2 FYNNEI, per germline. The germline V and J ends were trimmed by 1 base and 4 bases, with 10 bases remaining between them. The CDR3 extends over 14 amino acids. CDR3 bases: TGTGCCAGCAGTGAAGTAAGACGGGGAGAGACCCAGTACTTC. Its translation is CASSEVRRGETQYF.

The chain has TRBV24-1 and TRBJ2-2, with 12 bases matching TRBD1. Germline assignment: CDR1 KGHDR and CDR2 SFDVKD. The CDR3 is made up of 19 amino acids. V dropped 4 bases and J dropped 3; count of bases not matched to a gene: 11. CDR3 amino acids: CATSDSGTGGGGDTGELFF. DNA for the CDR3: TGTGCCACCAGTGACTCCGGGACAGGGGGCGGGGGCGACACCGGGGAGCTGTTTTTT.

In this sample, this clonotype turned up a few times. The rearrangement joins TRBV18 to TRBJ2-7; 9 bases line up with TRBD1. Per germline, CDR1 KGHSH and CDR2 LQKENI. V dropped 0 bases and J dropped 0; count of bases not matched to a gene: 3. This CDR3 spans 16 amino acids. CDR3 residues: CASSPPGGQGSYEQYF. In DNA form, the CDR3 reads TGTGCCAGCTCACCACCGGGGGGACAGGGCTCCTACGAGCAGTACTTC.

The chain joins TRBV19 to TRBJ2-7, with TRBD1 identical over 10 bases. The V gene's germline CDR1 is LNHDA and CDR2 SQIVND (reference sequence). The CDR3 is made up of 16 amino acids. V shed 1 base and J 2 bases; nucleotides not matched to a gene: 5. CDR3 coding DNA: TGTGCCAGTAGTATAGTATTTGGACAGGGGGCCTACGAGCAGTACTTC. Residues: CASSIVFGQGAYEQYF.

The gene calls are TRBV19 and TRBJ2-1; D is unresolved. Germline V gene data show CDR1 as LNHDA and CDR2 as SQIVND (reference sequence). There are 15 residues in the CDR3. Trimming shortened V by 8 bases and J by 6 bases, and 20 bases separated the two germline ends. This CDR3 is CASSILPRSPNEQFF. In DNA, the CDR3 is TGTGCCAGTTCTATCCTCCCACGATCACCCAATGAGCAGTTCTTC.

This clonotype showed up just a few times. The chain uses TRBV19 and TRBJ1-4; unclear D gene. Trimming removed 4 bases from V and 0 bases from J, with 3 bases in between. This CDR3 spans 13 amino acids. Germline CDR1 reads LNHDA; CDR2 reads SQIVND (reference sequence). This chain's CDR3 is CASSKATNEKLFF. CDR3 nucleotide sequence: TGTGCCAGTAGTAAAGCAACTAATGAAAAACTGTTTTTT. Filled out from reference TRBV19 and TRBJ1-4, the complete variable domain reads DGGITQSPKYLFRKEGQNVTLSCEQNLNHDAMYWYRQDPGQGLRLIYYSQIVNDFQKGDIAEGYSVSREKKESFPLTVTSAQKNPTAFYLCASSKATNEKLFFGSGTQLSVL.

This clonotype was detected only once. The V call is TRBV2, the J call TRBJ2-1; 10 positions agree with TRBD2. The germline gives CDR1 SNHLY, CDR2 FYNNEI. V was pared by 3 bases and J by 4 bases, with 6 bases of the junction left unmatched. The CDR3 contains 16 residues. The CDR3 protein is CASSDALAGAYNEQFF. DNA for the CDR3: TGTGCCAGCAGTGACGCTCTAGCGGGAGCATACAATGAGCAGTTCTTC.

In this sample, this clonotype turned up many times. This chain links TRBV7-9 with TRBJ2-1, with D perhaps TRBD2 (6 bases). This CDR3 spans 16 amino acids. Germline V gene data show CDR1 as SEHNR and CDR2 as FQNEAQ (reference sequence). V shed 5 bases and J shed 3 bases, with 17 bases lying between them. CDR3 region: CASSAPRDSFYNEQFF. DNA for the CDR3: TGTGCCAGCAGCGCGCCCCGGGACTCCTTCTACAATGAGCAGTTCTTC.

The rearrangement joins TRBV12-3 or TRBV12-4 to TRBJ1-1; D uncertain. The CDR3 has 13 residues. V lost 6 bases, J lost 2 bases, and 10 bases lay in between. CDR3 DNA sequence: TGTGCCAGCAGCCCACAGTTCAACACTGAAGCTTTCTTT. This codes for CASSPQFNTEAFF.

The J gene is TRBJ1-1, the V gene TRBV7-2; D is ambiguous. Looked up from germline, CDR1 is SGHTA and CDR2 is FQGNSA. The length of the CDR3 is 13 residues. Trimming pared 5 bases from V and 1 base from J, leaving 8 bases between. CDR3 protein: CASSIHPNTEAFF. The CDR3 coding sequence is TGTGCCAGCAGCATTCACCCGAACACTGAAGCTTTCTTT.

This clonotype has at least ten counts. V is TRBV11-2 and J is TRBJ2-5; 13 positions match TRBD2. V was pared by 6 bases and J by 5 bases, with 12 bases of the junction left unmatched. CDR1 is SGHAT, CDR2 FQNNGV, per germline. This CDR3 region has 17 residues. The CDR3 loop reads CASRGGTGTSGKETQYF. In DNA form, the CDR3 reads TGTGCCAGCAGGGGGGGAACCGGGACTAGCGGGAAGGAGACCCAGTACTTC.

The chain has TRBV6-1 and TRBJ2-2; D possibly corresponds to TRBD1 (5 bases). CDR1 is MNHNS, CDR2 SASEGT, per germline. V lost 3 bases to trimming and J lost 0 bases, with 20 bases between them. The CDR3 runs to 19 residues. DNA of the CDR3: TGTGCCAGCAGTGAGGTCCCCGATTGGGGCGGATCGAACACCGGGGAGCTGTTTTTT. Residues: CASSEVPDWGGSNTGELFF.

J is TRBJ2-7 and V is TRBV20-1, with 13 bases lining up with TRBD2. Looked up from germline, CDR1 is DFQATT and CDR2 is SNEGSKA (reference sequence). The CDR3 totals 17 residues. V lost 6 bases and J lost 5; bases outside the gene matches: 16. CDR3 sequence reads: CSAGTSGKAGPRNEQYF. CDR3 nucleotide sequence: TGCAGTGCCGGGACTAGCGGGAAGGCCGGCCCCCGAAACGAGCAGTACTTC.

Ten or more counts support this clonotype. This sequence joins TRBV20-1 and TRBJ1-4; 11 bases align to TRBD1. The junction had 14 bases not matched to a gene; V was cut back by 3 bases and J by 8 bases. The CDR3 consists of 17 residues. CDR1 and CDR2 from the germline V gene are DFQATT and SNEGSKA (reference sequence). CDR3 DNA: TGCAGTGCTAGGCAGGACAGGGGGCGCGGGACTCCGGAAAAACTGTTTTTT. Translating gives CSARQDRGRGTPEKLFF.

This chain joins TRBV11-2 and TRBJ2-7; D is perhaps TRBD2 (5 bases). The V and J ends lost 2 bases and 2 bases respectively, with 13 bases between them. The CDR3 runs to 15 residues. The germline V gene encodes CDR1 SGHAT and CDR2 FQNNGV. For the CDR3, the DNA is TGTGCCAGCAGCTTATTGTATGGGAGAACCTACGAGCAGTACTTC. Translating gives CASSLLYGRTYEQYF. The full variable domain, its missing parts supplied by reference TRBV11-2 and TRBJ2-7, is EAGVAQSPRYKIIEKRQSVAFWCNPISGHATLYWYQQILGQGPKLLIQFQNNGVVDDSQLPKDRFSAERLKGVDSTLKIQPAKLEDSAVYLCASSLLYGRTYEQYFGPGTRLTVT.

A single count supports this clonotype. The genes are TRBV27 and TRBJ2-1; D might be TRBD2 (5 bases). The CDR3 has 14 amino acids. CDR1 MNHEY and CDR2 SMNVEV come from the germline V gene (reference sequence). Trimming took off 5 bases at V and 5 bases at J, with 13 bases between the two ends. This CDR3 reads CASSTSWRNNEQFF. The DNA for the CDR3 is TGTGCCAGCAGTACTAGTTGGAGAAACAATGAGCAGTTCTTC.

The CDR3 protein is CASSEAGSAEKLFF. In nucleotides, the CDR3 is TGTGCCAGCAGTGAAGCAGGGTCGGCGGAAAAACTGTTTTTT. The rearrangement links TRBV6-1 to TRBJ1-4, with no clear D. The CDR3 length is 14 residues. Trimming left V 0 bases short and J 8 bases short, with 10 bases between. The germline CDR1 and CDR2 sequences are MNHNS and SASEGT.

The J gene is TRBJ2-2, the V gene TRBV5-1, with 9 bases fitting TRBD2. Trimming cost V 0 bases and J 4 bases; bases outside gene matches: 4. CDR1 and CDR2 from the germline V gene are SGHRS and YFSETQ. CDR3 length: 16 residues. CDR3 in DNA: TGCGCCAGCAGCTTGGGAGGTAGCGGGAGCACCGGGGAGCTGTTTTTT. Translated, it gives CASSLGGSGSTGELFF.

This clonotype was seen only a few times. The chain joins TRBV29-1 to TRBJ2-1, with TRBD1 as a possible D gene (9 bases). There are 14 residues in the CDR3. Between the trimmed V and J ends, which lost 4 bases and 9 bases, there was a span of 19 bases. Germline CDR1 is SQVTM and CDR2 is ANQGSEA. CDR3 in DNA: TGCAGCGTTGGGAATTTAGCGGGACAGGGTGAGCAGTTCTTC. It encodes CSVGNLAGQGEQFF.

This clonotype was recorded at least ten times. The V gene is TRBV27, the J gene TRBJ1-2; no reliable D call. The germline V and J ends were trimmed by 6 bases and 3 bases, with 14 bases remaining between them. The germline V gene has CDR1 MNHEY and CDR2 SMNVEV (reference sequence). CDR3 length: 14 amino acids. The CDR3 sequence: CASRRAGGDYGYTF. CDR3 coding DNA: TGTGCCAGCAGGCGGGCAGGCGGAGACTATGGCTACACCTTC.

Note on this clonotype: The conserved phenylalanine or tryptophan is not found at the CDR3 terminus, so this likely reflects a read error. The chain has TRBV5-5 and TRBJ2-7; 7 bases line up with TRBD1. V lost 3 bases to trimming and J lost 1 base; unmatched junction nucleotides: 4. Germline V lookup: CDR1 SGHKS, CDR2 YYEKEE (reference sequence). CDR3 size: 14 residues. Written as DNA, the CDR3 is TGTGCCAGCAGCTCACCGGACAGGTCCTACGAGCAGTACCTC. Translated, it gives CASSSPDRSYEQYL.

This clonotype has a count of ten or more. The chain couples TRBV18 to TRBJ1-1; D gene ambiguous. The CDR3 runs to 14 residues. V was clipped by 3 bases and J by 1 base, with 9 bases between them. In germline, CDR1 is KGHSH, CDR2 LQKENI. The CDR3 bases are TGTGCCAGCTCACCTACGGACGGGAACACTGAAGCTTTCTTT. Protein product: CASSPTDGNTEAFF.

This clonotype was seen a few times. Written as DNA, the CDR3 is TGCAGCGTTGCGGGACGGATGAACACTGAAGCTTTCTTT. Translating it yields CSVAGRMNTEAFF. This sequence joins TRBV29-1 and TRBJ1-1; TRBD1 is a possible D gene (5 bases). Germline V gene data show CDR1 as SQVTM and CDR2 as ANQGSEA. This CDR3 comprises 13 residues. Deletions cut 4 bases from V and 0 bases from J, with 9 bases between.

This clonotype was observed many times. The chain has TRBV11-2 and TRBJ2-2; D unclear. The CDR3 sequence is 14 residues long. CDR1 is SGHAT and CDR2 is FQNNGV in the germline V gene. V lost 3 bases, J lost 6 bases, and 11 bases lay in between. The CDR3 DNA follows: TGTGCCAGCAGCTTCGGAGTATGGGCCGGGGAGCTGTTTTTT. This codes for CASSFGVWAGELFF.